This TCR beta chain was recorded in a study of shared clonotypes between healthy human individuals (dated by TCRdb to 2018 to 2021). Background for the entire study: A few men and two women, aged 18 to 49 years, made up the cohort. To estimate repertoire size and how much clonotypes are shared between individuals, the study performed deep sequencing of blood TCR repertoires from about 5 healthy adults. For each donor, three plates each were used for CD4 naive and CD4 memory, two plates were used for CD8 naive, and one plate was used for CD8 memory. Leukapheresis yielded between about 0.85 and 9.5 billion PBMCs per donor. To increase sequencing depth and limit assay-specific biases, different laboratories used diverse techniques to prepare libraries and sequence TCR repertoires. Broader findings and caveats from the paper: Incomplete sequencing was indicated by rarefaction of sorted-subset datasets, despite the large sequencing depth. When several donors were compared, the shared fraction of clonotypes was around 5% for naive CD4, 3.5% for naive CD8, roughly 2.5% for memory CD4, and roughly 0.43% for memory CD8. Because the study included only a small number of donors, the genetic and exposure-history diversity represented was limited. Sampling was limited to blood, and TCR repertoires in tissue likely differ from TCR repertoires in blood. Larger estimated clonotype richness was generally found for naive subsets than for memory subsets. Compared with non-shared clonotypes, the clonotypes found in all four sorted-subset donors had higher generation probabilities. Pairwise subsampling led to the expectation that sequencing depth would affect the degree of clonotype sharing among donors.

TCR CDR3 regions were amplified from genomic DNA by multiplex PCR using the deep immunoSEQ assay. Extracted genomic DNA from each cell subset was spread evenly across all wells of several immunoSEQ 96-well plates, with each plate serving as a replicate. For sorted subsets, approximately 210 ng genomic DNA, equal to 25,000 to 35,000 T cell genomes, was loaded into each replicate PCR. The purified libraries were quantified using a Qubit 3.0 fluorometer, sized with a Bioanalyzer 2100, and then quantified again using the KAPA Library Quantification kit. Every immunoSEQ 96-well plate was sequenced on a separate single-read 150-cycle Illumina NextSeq 550 flow cell. As for how the authors treated the data: Because the immunoSEQ output included only junctional sequences and no quality scores, the filtering could not be the same as the filtering used for full-length reads. Sequences were annotated with PyIR, a Python wrapper for IgBLAST v1.9, using IMGT germline references to assign V/J genes and CDR3. Reads were removed for weak V/J assignments (E-value above 1e-6), missing CDR3, stop codons, out-of-frame junctions, or ambiguous translated residues. V3J clonotypes were defined by identical inferred V gene, J gene, and CDR3 amino acid sequence. Percentage overlap between repertoires was calculated by dividing the number of shared unique clonotypes by the size of the smaller repertoire. Richness of each repertoire was evaluated using RTK rarefaction, the Chao1 estimator, and Recon v2.1 estimates of unobserved clonotypes. Generation probabilities for all TCRbeta clonotypes obtained by the gDNA method from four donors were computed using OLGA. TCRdb took over this immuneACCESS table, retaining in-frame rearrangements with V and J assigned. Such tables are incomplete; in checked studies, under half of the missing clones stem from an unresolved V gene, and the remainder is unexplained. V and J calls and clone size are those listed in that table; D and trimming were worked out from the DNA. The sample yields 2.3 million or so clones; roughly 93% were counted once. The top ten constitute about 0.39% of the sample.

V loses 6 bases of germline sequence and J loses 9 bases, and the interval between the two ends is 12 bases. The cysteine opens and the phenylalanine closes a CDR3 of 12 amino acids. Only the CDR3 region is kept as DNA, spanning 36 bases read in frame from base 1. From a lookup of the germline V gene, CDR1 and CDR2 are SNHLY and FYNNEI. Notes on this clone: Its antigen is unknown. No base quality information exists; no much larger clone differs at one position.

Healthy HIV-negative adults with no recently reported acute infections or vaccinations were included as donors. Every donor was a Caucasian adult living in Nashville, Tennessee, USA. CD4+ T cells were enriched by magnetic negative selection; naive cells were then positively selected on CD45RA, and the negative fraction formed the memory subset. Blood was obtained by leukapheresis, after which PBMCs were separated by Ficoll-Histopaque density gradient centrifugation and cryopreserved in liquid nitrogen vapor phase. Analytical flow cytometry was used to check the purity and quantity of every magnetically sorted T cell population. Genomic DNA was isolated from each sorted fraction and quantified by UV absorbance on a Nanodrop 2000c.

In this chain, TRBV2 is recombined with TRBJ2-1; TRBD2 might be the D gene, on 5 matching bases. The sequenced sample consisted of naive CD4+ T cells from PBMCs. According to the study, the label for this sample's cell subset or site signals: CD45RA+ positively selected. The TCR originated in a man younger than 35 in good health. Some clones in this sample may be carry-over from other donors' samples. CDR3 protein: CASSISVGEQFF. The DNA is as follows: TGTGCCAGCAGCATTAGCGTAGGTGAGCAGTTCTTC.